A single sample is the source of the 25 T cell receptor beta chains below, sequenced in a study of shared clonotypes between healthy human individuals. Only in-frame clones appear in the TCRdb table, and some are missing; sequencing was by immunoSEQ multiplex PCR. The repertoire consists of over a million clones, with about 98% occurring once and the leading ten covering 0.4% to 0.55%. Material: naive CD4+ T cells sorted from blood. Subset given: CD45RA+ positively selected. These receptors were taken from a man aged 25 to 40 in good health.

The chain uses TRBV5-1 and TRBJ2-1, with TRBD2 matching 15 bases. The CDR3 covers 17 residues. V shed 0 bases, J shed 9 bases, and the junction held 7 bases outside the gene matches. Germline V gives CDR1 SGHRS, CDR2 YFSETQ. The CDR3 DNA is TGCGCCAGCAGCTTGGAGGGACTAGCGGGGGGAAGGAGTGAGCAGTTCTTC. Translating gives CASSLEGLAGGRSEQFF.

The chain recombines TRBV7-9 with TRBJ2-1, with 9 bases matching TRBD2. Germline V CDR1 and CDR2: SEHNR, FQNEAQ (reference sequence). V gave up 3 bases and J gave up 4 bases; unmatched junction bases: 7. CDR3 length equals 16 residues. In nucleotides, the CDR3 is TGTGCCAGCAGCTTTATAGCGGGAGTGACTTACAATGAGCAGTTCTTC. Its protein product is CASSFIAGVTYNEQFF.

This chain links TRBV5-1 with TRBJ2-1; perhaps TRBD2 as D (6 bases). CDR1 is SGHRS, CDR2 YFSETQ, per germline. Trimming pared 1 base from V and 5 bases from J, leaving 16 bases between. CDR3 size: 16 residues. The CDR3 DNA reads TGCGCCAGCAGCTTGACTGCCGGGACTCCTCACAATGAGCAGTTCTTC. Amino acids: CASSLTAGTPHNEQFF.

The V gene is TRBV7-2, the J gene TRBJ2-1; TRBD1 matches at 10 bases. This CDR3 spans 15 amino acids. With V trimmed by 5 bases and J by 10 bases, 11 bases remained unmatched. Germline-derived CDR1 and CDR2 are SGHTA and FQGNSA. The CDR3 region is CASSPVGTGVREQFF. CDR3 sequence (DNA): TGTGCCAGCAGCCCCGTTGGGACAGGGGTTCGGGAGCAGTTCTTC.

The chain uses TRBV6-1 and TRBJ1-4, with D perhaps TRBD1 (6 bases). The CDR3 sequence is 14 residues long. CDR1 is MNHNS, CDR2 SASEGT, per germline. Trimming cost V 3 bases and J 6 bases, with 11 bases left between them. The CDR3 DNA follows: TGTGCCAGCAGTGAGAAGGGGGGGGATGAAAAACTGTTTTTT. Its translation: CASSEKGGDEKLFF.

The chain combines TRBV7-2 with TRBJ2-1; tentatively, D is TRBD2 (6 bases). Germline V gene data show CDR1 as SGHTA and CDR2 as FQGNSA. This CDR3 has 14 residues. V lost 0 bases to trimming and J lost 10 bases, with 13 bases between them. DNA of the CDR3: TGTGCCAGCAGCTTAGCAAGGGGAGGAGTAGAGCAGTTCTTC. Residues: CASSLARGGVEQFF. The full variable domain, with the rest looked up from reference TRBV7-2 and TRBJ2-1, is GAGVSQSPSNKVTEKGKDVELRCDPISGHTALYWYRQSLGQGLEFLIYFQGNSAPDKSGLPSDRFSAERTGGSVSTLTIQRTQQEDSAVYLCASSLARGGVEQFFGPGTRLTVL.

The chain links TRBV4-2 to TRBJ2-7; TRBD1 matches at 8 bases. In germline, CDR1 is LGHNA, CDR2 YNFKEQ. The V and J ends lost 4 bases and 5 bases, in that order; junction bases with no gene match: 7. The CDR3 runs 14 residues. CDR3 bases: TGTGCCAGCAGCCCCCGACAGGGGATAAACGAGCAGTACTTC. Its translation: CASSPRQGINEQYF.

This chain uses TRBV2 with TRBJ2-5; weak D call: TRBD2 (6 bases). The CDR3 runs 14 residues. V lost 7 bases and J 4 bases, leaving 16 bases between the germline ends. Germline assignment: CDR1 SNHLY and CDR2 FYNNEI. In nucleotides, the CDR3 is TGTGCCAGCACTTTCAGGAGGGCCCTAGAGACCCAGTACTTC. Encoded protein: CASTFRRALETQYF. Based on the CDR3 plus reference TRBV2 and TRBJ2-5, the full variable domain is EPEVTQTPSHQVTQMGQEVILRCVPISNHLYFYWYRQILGQKVEFLVSFYNNEISEKSEIFDDQFSVERPDGSNFTLKIRSTKLEDSAMYFCASTFRRALETQYFGPGTRLLVL.

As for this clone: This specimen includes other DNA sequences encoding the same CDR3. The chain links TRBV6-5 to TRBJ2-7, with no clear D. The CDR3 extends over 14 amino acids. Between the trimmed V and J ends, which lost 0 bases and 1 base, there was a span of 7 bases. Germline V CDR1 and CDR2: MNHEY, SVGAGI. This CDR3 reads CASSYSRVSYEQYF. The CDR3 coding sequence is TGTGCCAGCAGTTACTCTAGGGTTTCCTACGAGCAGTACTTC.

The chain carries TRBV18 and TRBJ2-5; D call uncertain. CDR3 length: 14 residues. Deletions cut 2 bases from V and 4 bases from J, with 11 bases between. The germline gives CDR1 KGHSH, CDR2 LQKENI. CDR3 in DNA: TGTGCCAGCTCACCAGATCGTTTCGGAGAGACCCAGTACTTC. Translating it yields CASSPDRFGETQYF. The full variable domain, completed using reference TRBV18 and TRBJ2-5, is NAGVMQNPRHLVRRRGQEARLRCSPMKGHSHVYWYRQLPEEGLKFMVYLQKENIIDESGMPKERFSAEFPKEGPSILRIQQVVRGDSAAYFCASSPDRFGETQYFGPGTRLLVL.

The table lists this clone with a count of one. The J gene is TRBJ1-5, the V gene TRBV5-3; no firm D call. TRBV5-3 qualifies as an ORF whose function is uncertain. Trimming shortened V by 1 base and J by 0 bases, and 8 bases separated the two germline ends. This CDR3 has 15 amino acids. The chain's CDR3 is CARSLHRVSNQPQHF. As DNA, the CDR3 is TGTGCCAGAAGCTTGCATCGGGTTAGCAATCAGCCCCAGCATTTT.

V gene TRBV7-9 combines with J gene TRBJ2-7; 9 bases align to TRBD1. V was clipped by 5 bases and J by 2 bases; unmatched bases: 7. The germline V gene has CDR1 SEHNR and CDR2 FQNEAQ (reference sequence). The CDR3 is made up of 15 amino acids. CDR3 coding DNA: TGTGCCAGCAGCACGGACAGGGGCGTTACCTACGAGCAGTACTTC. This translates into CASSTDRGVTYEQYF.

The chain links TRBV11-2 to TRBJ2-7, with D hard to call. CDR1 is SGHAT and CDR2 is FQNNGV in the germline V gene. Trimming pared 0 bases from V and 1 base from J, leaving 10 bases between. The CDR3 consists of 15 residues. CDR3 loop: CASSLESLDSYEQYF. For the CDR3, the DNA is TGTGCCAGCAGCTTAGAATCGCTCGATTCCTACGAGCAGTACTTC. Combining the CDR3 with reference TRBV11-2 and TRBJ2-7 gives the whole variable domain EAGVAQSPRYKIIEKRQSVAFWCNPISGHATLYWYQQILGQGPKLLIQFQNNGVVDDSQLPKDRFSAERLKGVDSTLKIQPAKLEDSAVYLCASSLESLDSYEQYFGPGTRLTVT.

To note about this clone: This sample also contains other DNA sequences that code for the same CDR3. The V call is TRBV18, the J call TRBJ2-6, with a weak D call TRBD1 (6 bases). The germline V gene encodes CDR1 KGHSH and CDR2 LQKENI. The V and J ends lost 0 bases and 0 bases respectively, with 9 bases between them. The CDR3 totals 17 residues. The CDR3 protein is CASSPPGQSSGANVLTF. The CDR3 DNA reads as TGTGCCAGCTCACCACCCGGACAGAGCTCTGGGGCCAACGTCCTGACTTTC.

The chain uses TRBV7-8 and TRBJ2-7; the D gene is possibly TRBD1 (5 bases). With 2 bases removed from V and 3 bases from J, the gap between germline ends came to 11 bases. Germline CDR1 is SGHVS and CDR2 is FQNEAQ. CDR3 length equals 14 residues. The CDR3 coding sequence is TGTGCCAGCAGCTTAAGGGGATTCGGCTACGAGCAGTACTTC. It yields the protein CASSLRGFGYEQYF.

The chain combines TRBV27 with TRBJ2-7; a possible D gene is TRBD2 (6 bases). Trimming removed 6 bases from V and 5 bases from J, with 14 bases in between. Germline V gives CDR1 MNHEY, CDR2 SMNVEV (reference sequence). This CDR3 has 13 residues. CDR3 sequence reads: CASRRQAGNEQYF. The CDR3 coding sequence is TGTGCCAGCAGGAGGCAGGCGGGAAACGAGCAGTACTTC.

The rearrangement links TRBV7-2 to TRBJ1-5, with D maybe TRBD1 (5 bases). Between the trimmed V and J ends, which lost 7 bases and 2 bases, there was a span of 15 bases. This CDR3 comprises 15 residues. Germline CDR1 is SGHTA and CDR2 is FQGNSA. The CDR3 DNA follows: TGTGCCAGCAACCTCGTAGGGGAGGGCAATCAGCCCCAGCATTTT. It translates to CASNLVGEGNQPQHF.

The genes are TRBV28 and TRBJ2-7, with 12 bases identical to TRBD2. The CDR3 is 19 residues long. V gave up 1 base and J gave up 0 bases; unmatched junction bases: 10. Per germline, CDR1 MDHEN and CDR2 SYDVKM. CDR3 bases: TGTGCCAGCAGTTTATACTCACTAGCGGGAGGCTCTAGCTCCTACGAGCAGTACTTC. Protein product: CASSLYSLAGGSSSYEQYF.

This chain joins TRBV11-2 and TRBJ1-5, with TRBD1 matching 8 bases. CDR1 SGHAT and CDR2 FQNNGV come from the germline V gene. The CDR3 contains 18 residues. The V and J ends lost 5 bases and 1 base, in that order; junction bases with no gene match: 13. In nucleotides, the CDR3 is TGTGCCAGCAGCGAAAGACCAGGGGGCGCTGGGAGCAATCAGCCCCAGCATTTT. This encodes CASSERPGGAGSNQPQHF.

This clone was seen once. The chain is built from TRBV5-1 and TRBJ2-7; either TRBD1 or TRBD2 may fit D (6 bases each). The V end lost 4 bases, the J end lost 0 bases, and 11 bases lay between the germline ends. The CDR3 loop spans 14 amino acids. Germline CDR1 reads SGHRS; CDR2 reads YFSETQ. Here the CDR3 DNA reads TGCGCCAGCAGCCCGCGGGACAACTCCTACGAGCAGTACTTC. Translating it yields CASSPRDNSYEQYF.

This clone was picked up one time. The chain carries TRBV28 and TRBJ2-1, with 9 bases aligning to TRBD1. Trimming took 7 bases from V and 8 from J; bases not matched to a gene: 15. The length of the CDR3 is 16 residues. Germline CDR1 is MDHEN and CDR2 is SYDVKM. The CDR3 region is CASTRVTGGLFDEQFF. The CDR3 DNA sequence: TGTGCCAGCACCCGGGTTACAGGGGGCTTGTTCGATGAGCAGTTCTTC. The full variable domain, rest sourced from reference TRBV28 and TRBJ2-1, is DVKVTQSSRYLVKRTGEKVFLECVQDMDHENMFWYRQDPGLGLRLIYFSYDVKMKEKGDIPEGYSVSREKKERFSLILESASTNQTSMYLCASTRVTGGLFDEQFFGPGTRLTVL.

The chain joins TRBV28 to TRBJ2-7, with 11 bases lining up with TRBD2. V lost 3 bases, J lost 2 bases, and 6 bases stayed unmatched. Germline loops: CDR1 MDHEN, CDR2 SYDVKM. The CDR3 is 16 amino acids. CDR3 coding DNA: TGTGCCAGCAGTTTCCTGACTAGCGGGATTACCTACGAGCAGTACTTC. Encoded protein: CASSFLTSGITYEQYF.

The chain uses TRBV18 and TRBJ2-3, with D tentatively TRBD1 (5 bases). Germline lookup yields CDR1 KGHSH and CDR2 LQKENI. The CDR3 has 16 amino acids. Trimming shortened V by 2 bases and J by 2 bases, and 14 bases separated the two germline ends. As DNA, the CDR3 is TGTGCCAGCTCACCATTAACAGGCAACCCCACAGATACGCAGTATTTT. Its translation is CASSPLTGNPTDTQYF. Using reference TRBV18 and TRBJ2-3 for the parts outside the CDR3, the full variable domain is NAGVMQNPRHLVRRRGQEARLRCSPMKGHSHVYWYRQLPEEGLKFMVYLQKENIIDESGMPKERFSAEFPKEGPSILRIQQVVRGDSAAYFCASSPLTGNPTDTQYFGPGTRLTVL.

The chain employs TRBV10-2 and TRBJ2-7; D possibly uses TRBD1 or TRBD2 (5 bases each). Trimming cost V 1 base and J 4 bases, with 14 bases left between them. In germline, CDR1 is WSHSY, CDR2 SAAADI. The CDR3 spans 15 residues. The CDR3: CASSEWGGGAYEQYF. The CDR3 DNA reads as TGCGCCAGCAGTGAGTGGGGTGGGGGTGCGTACGAGCAGTACTTC.

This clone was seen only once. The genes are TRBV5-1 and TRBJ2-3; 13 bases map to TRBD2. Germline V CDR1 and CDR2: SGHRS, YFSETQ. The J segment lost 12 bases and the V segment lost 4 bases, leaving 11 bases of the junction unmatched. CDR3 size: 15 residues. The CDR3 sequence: CASSDGTSGVRPQYF. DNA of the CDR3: TGCGCCAGCAGCGATGGGACTAGCGGGGTAAGGCCCCAGTATTTT.